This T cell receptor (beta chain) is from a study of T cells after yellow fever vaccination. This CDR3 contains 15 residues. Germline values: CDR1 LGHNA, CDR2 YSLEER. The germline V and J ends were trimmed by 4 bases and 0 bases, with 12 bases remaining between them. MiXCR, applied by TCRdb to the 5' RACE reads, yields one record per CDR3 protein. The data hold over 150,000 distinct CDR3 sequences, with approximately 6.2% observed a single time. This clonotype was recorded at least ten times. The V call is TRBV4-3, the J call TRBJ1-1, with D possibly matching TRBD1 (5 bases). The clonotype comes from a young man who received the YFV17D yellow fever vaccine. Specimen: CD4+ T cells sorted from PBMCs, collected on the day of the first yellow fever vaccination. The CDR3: CASSPQGEMNTEAFF. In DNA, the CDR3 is TGCGCCAGCAGCCCTCAGGGTGAAATGAACACTGAAGCTTTCTTT.